This TCR beta chain was identified in a study of a mutant IDH1 vaccine in newly diagnosed glioma. Time point defined: week 47, end of study. The study gave 300 ug of mutant IDH1 20-mer peptide per vaccine dose, with topical imiquimod. Libraries were prepared by immunoSEQ multiplex PCR; TCRdb keeps only in-frame clonotypes and omits some of them. The sample shows about 24,000 clones, roughly 84% of them seen only once. General study results and limits: It was about 94% of patients that developed vaccine-induced immune responses.

Note on this clone: Antigen: not known.

The CDR3 is made up of 13 amino acids. Germline lookup yields CDR1 LNHDA and CDR2 SQIVND (reference sequence). Trimming cost V 4 bases and J 5 bases; bases outside gene matches: 5. V gene TRBV19 combines with J gene TRBJ2-7; TRBD2 matches at 7 bases. This clonotype originated in a middle-aged man with glioma. The sample in question was PBMCs, obtained from a glioma patient whose treatment included an IDH1 peptide vaccine. CDR3 region: CASSRGGSDEQYF. CDR3 DNA: TGTGCCAGTAGTAGGGGGGGGAGCGACGAGCAGTACTTC.